A single sample is the source of the 14 T cell receptor beta chains below, sequenced in a study of T-cell reconstitution after alpha-beta-depleted transplantation in children. Preparing the TCRbeta library involved the use of unique molecular identifiers. TCRdb called the PCR reads again in MiXCR, with one record for every CDR3 protein. The table includes 250,000 to 300,000 distinct CDR3 sequences, 11% detected once. Sequences were derived from peripheral blood, sampled 180 days after TCRalphabeta/CD19-depleted stem cell transplant. Every receptor here comes from a male patient under 10 years old who had a stem cell transplant for chronic granulomatous disease, so the T cells may come from the graft donor.

In its sample, this clonotype was seen many times. V is TRBV20-1 and J is TRBJ2-1; 14 bases are shared with TRBD2. The CDR3 extends over 15 amino acids. Germline CDR1 is DFQATT and CDR2 is SNEGSKA (reference sequence). J gave up 7 bases and V 4 bases, and 6 bases lay outside the gene matches. The CDR3, as DNA: TGCAGTGCTAAAGGGACTAGCGGGAGTCAAAATGAGCAGTTCTTC. It codes for CSAKGTSGSQNEQFF.

This clonotype has at least ten counts. The chain is built from TRBV6-5 and TRBJ1-2; a weak D match, TRBD1 (6 bases). V was cut by 5 bases and J by 6 bases, with 19 bases left in between. The CDR3 is made up of 15 amino acids. Germline values: CDR1 MNHEY, CDR2 SVGAGI. This CDR3 is CASSRYEEGGNGYTF. The CDR3 DNA is TGTGCCAGCAGTCGATACGAGGAGGGGGGAAATGGCTACACCTTC.

Ten or more counts support this clonotype. V usage is TRBV4-1 and J usage is TRBJ2-5; TRBD2 agrees at 13 bases. The CDR3 is 18 amino acids. Trimming cost V 0 bases and J 5 bases; bases outside gene matches: 9. Germline V gives CDR1 MGHRA, CDR2 YSYEKL. The CDR3, as DNA: TGCGCCAGCAGCCAAGAGTGGACTAGCGGGAGTTTAAAGGAGACCCAGTACTTC. Translated, it gives CASSQEWTSGSLKETQYF.

This clonotype was observed at least ten times. The V and J genes are TRBV5-1 and TRBJ2-7; D may be TRBD2 (5 bases). CDR1 SGHRS and CDR2 YFSETQ come from the germline V gene. The CDR3 has 13 residues. V gave up 8 bases and J gave up 6 bases, with 18 bases separating them. The CDR3: CARNASPASEQYF. The CDR3 DNA reads as TGCGCCAGGAACGCTAGCCCAGCCAGCGAGCAGTACTTC.

This clonotype was found many times. V is TRBV27 and J is TRBJ2-2, with unresolved D. Germline loops: CDR1 MNHEY, CDR2 SMNVEV (reference sequence). This CDR3 spans 14 amino acids. The V end was cut by 3 bases, the J end by 0 bases, with 5 bases between. The chain's CDR3 is CASSLWSNTGELFF. In nucleotides, the CDR3 is TGTGCCAGCAGTTTGTGGTCGAACACCGGGGAGCTGTTTTTT.

This clonotype occurred many times. The chain recombines TRBV13 with TRBJ1-2; D may be TRBD1 (6 bases). The length of the CDR3 is 13 residues. The V gene lost 1 base and the J gene lost 6 bases, with 9 bases spanning the gap. Germline CDR1 and CDR2: PRHDT and FYEKMQ (reference sequence). In DNA, the CDR3 is TGTGCCAGCAGCTTAGCCACAGGGAATGGCTACACCTTC. Its protein is CASSLATGNGYTF.

This clonotype occurred many times. CDR3 loop: CASTVGADAGGGEQFF. Written as DNA, the CDR3 is TGTGCCAGCACCGTTGGCGCGGACGCCGGGGGGGGTGAGCAGTTCTTC. V usage is TRBV9 and J usage is TRBJ2-1, with 8 nucleotides matching TRBD2. CDR1 and CDR2 from the germline V gene are SGDLS and YYNGEE. The CDR3 is 16 amino acids. Losses at the gene ends were 6 bases for V and 9 bases for J; bases not matched to a gene: 17.

This clonotype was recorded at least ten times. This sequence joins TRBV12-3 or TRBV12-4 and TRBJ2-5; D is uncertain. The CDR3 spans 11 residues. V was cut by 4 bases and J by 4 bases, with 4 bases left in between. The CDR3 loop is CASSWGETQYF. In DNA form, the CDR3 reads TGTGCCAGCAGTTGGGGAGAGACCCAGTACTTC.

On this clonotype: Being one base from a much bigger clone, this may be a read error. The J gene is TRBJ2-1, the V gene TRBV6-5; 7 bases map to TRBD2. The CDR3 covers 14 residues. Germline CDR1 and CDR2: MNHEY and SVGAGI. This CDR3 is CTSSYSGGVAEQFF. In DNA form, the CDR3 reads TGTACCAGCAGTTACTCGGGGGGAGTGGCTGAGCAGTTCTTC.

This clonotype was seen at least ten times. V is TRBV6-1 and J is TRBJ2-7, with 14 bases fitting TRBD2. Unmatched junction bases numbered 4, after V lost 6 bases and J lost 3 bases. Germline V gene lookup returns CDR1 MNHNS and CDR2 SASEGT. The CDR3 is made up of 15 amino acids. The CDR3 DNA is TGTGCCAGCAGGTCCGGGACTAGCGGGAGCTACGAGCAGTACTTC. Protein product: CASRSGTSGSYEQYF.

This clonotype was detected many times. The chain has TRBV9 and TRBJ1-2; D might be TRBD1 (6 bases). Germline-derived CDR1 and CDR2 are SGDLS and YYNGEE. This CDR3 has 14 residues. V lost 7 bases to trimming and J lost 5 bases, with 18 bases between them. This chain's CDR3 is CASFSPRTVYGYTF. DNA for the CDR3: TGTGCCAGCTTTTCTCCCAGGACAGTATATGGCTACACCTTC.

This clonotype was recorded many times. The chain carries TRBV5-1 and TRBJ2-2; 8 bases are a match to TRBD1. Trimming cost V 3 bases and J 6 bases; bases outside gene matches: 10. The CDR3 loop spans 16 amino acids. Looked up from germline, CDR1 is SGHRS and CDR2 is YFSETQ. CDR3 residues: CASSYFGQGAAGELFF. CDR3 nucleotide sequence: TGCGCCAGCAGCTATTTCGGACAGGGTGCAGCCGGGGAGCTGTTTTTT.

This clonotype was seen repeatedly, ten times or more. The genes are TRBV5-1 and TRBJ1-2, with TRBD1 matching 7 bases. CDR1 is SGHRS, CDR2 YFSETQ, per germline. The CDR3 consists of 15 residues. Unmatched junction bases numbered 6, after V lost 1 base and J lost 3 bases. The DNA for the CDR3 is TGCGCCAGCAGCTTGACAGGGGCGGTCGACTATGGCTACACCTTC. It codes for CASSLTGAVDYGYTF.

There are many counts of this clonotype. The chain links TRBV5-1 to TRBJ2-2, with D unresolved. This CDR3 contains 15 residues. Trimming removed 0 bases from V and 6 bases from J, with 12 bases in between. Germline CDR1 reads SGHRS; CDR2 reads YFSETQ. In DNA form, the CDR3 reads TGCGCCAGCAGCTTGGGCAGCCTAACGTCCGGGGAGCTGTTTTTT. It translates to CASSLGSLTSGELFF. The variable domain in full, with the rest retrieved from reference TRBV5-1 and TRBJ2-2, is KAGVTQTPRYLIKTRGQQVTLSCSPISGHRSVSWYQQTPGQGLQFLFEYFSETQRNKGNFPGRFSGRQFSNSRSEMNVSTLELGDSALYLCASSLGSLTSGELFFGEGSRLTVL.